This TCR beta chain appears in the sequencing data of a study of blood T cell repertoires in COVID-19. Study-wide background: Both acute and convalescent COVID-19 samples were obtained from the United States, Italy and Spain. In each case, the material was cDNA or gDNA derived from T cells, B-cell-depleted T cells, or PBMCs.

Germline trimming cut 6 bases from V and 4 bases from J; bases unmatched to any gene: 5. In germline, CDR1 is MNHEY, CDR2 SMNVEV (reference sequence). This CDR3 contains 14 residues. As processed by the authors: Reference gene primer amplification gave estimated nucleated cell counts. The protocol was immunoSEQ multiplex PCR, while the TCRdb copy is restricted to in-frame clones and leaves out a portion. For V, J and clone size, that table is used; D and trimming come from the DNA. The table lists roughly 220,000 clones, about nine tenths of them singletons. This clone showed up just once. The chain is built from TRBV27 and TRBJ2-2, with 7 positions matching TRBD1. The TCR sequence derives from an elderly man with acute or convalescent COVID-19. The sample was peripheral blood. The CDR3 reads CASRFDRVTGELFF. CDR3 nucleotides: TGTGCCAGCAGATTCGACAGGGTCACCGGGGAGCTGTTTTTT.